One sample yielded the 20 T cell receptor beta chains listed below, sequenced in a study of shared T cell receptors in the human thymus. The protocol was immunoSEQ multiplex PCR, while the TCRdb copy is restricted to in-frame clones and leaves out a portion. Among approximately 660,000 clones listed, approximately 90% were seen once. This same sample was also taken into another study, of human thymus T cells.

Source material: thymocytes. Receptors were obtained from a boy under three years old with a congenital heart defect.

The rearrangement links TRBV5-1 to TRBJ2-3, with 11 positions matching TRBD2. Per the germline V gene, CDR1 is SGHRS and CDR2 is YFSETQ. V lost 4 bases to trimming and J lost 5 bases; unmatched junction nucleotides: 3. This CDR3 region has 14 residues. CDR3 coding DNA: TGCGCCAGCAGCCTAGCGGGAGGCAAAGATACGCAGTATTTT. It codes for CASSLAGGKDTQYF.

V usage is TRBV15 and J usage is TRBJ2-7; TRBD2 matches at 11 bases. V was pared by 3 bases and J by 6 bases, with 10 bases of the junction left unmatched. The CDR3 runs to 16 residues. Germline CDR1 and CDR2: LNHNV and YYDKDF (reference sequence). CDR3 sequence (DNA): TGTGCCACCAGCAGCGGGGCTAGCGGGAGGTGGGTCGAGCAGTACTTC. This gives the protein CATSSGASGRWVEQYF.

CDR3 in DNA: TGTGCCAGCAGCTTAGTTCCTACGGGAGGGGCCTACGAGCAGTACTTC. It is translated as CASSLVPTGGAYEQYF. V gene TRBV11-1 combines with J gene TRBJ2-7; TRBD2 agrees at 8 bases. V gave up 1 base and J gave up 2 bases; unmatched junction bases: 7. The CDR3 extends over 16 amino acids. CDR1 SGHAT and CDR2 FQDESV come from the germline V gene (reference sequence).

Comment on this clone: Compared with germline, one end of the junction differs, possibly owing to a read error. The same CDR3 arises from other DNA sequences in this sample as well. This chain connects TRBV4-3 to TRBJ2-5, with 9 bases lining up with TRBD2. The germline V gene has CDR1 LGHNA and CDR2 YSLEER. The CDR3 has 17 residues. CDR3 DNA sequence: TGCGCCAGTAGCCAAGATGAAGCGGGAGGACGGGAAGAGACCCAGTACTTC. Its translation: CASSQDEAGGREETQYF.

The chain links TRBV6-5 to TRBJ1-5; the D is unclear. Germline-derived CDR1 and CDR2 are MNHEY and SVGAGI. V lost 4 bases to trimming and J lost 2 bases, with 6 bases between them. This CDR3 region has 13 residues. The DNA for the CDR3 is TGTGCCAGCAGTTGTCTGTGCAATCAGCCCCAGCATTTT. Translated: CASSCLCNQPQHF.

This clone was seen once. The CDR3 region is CASSALAKNIQYF. The CDR3 region has the DNA TGTGCCAGTAGCGCTTTAGCCAAAAACATTCAGTACTTC. The chain is built from TRBV6-6 and TRBJ2-4; D is possibly TRBD2 (5 bases). V lost 9 bases, J lost 0 bases, and 9 bases lay in between. Germline V lookup: CDR1 MNHNY, CDR2 SVGAGI (reference sequence). This CDR3 contains 13 residues.

The genes are TRBV30 and TRBJ2-7; 7 bases map to TRBD2. V lost 0 bases, J lost 3 bases, and 23 bases stayed unmatched. Germline CDR1 and CDR2: GTSNPN and SVGIG (reference sequence). The CDR3 spans 20 residues. CDR3 region: CAWSVGPGGGLADNLYEQYF. CDR3 DNA: TGTGCCTGGAGTGTAGGACCTGGAGGAGGGCTAGCGGATAACCTCTACGAGCAGTACTTC. The whole variable domain, filled in from reference TRBV30 and TRBJ2-7, reads SQTIHQWPATLVQPVGSPLSLECTVEGTSNPNLYWYRQAAGRGLQLLFYSVGIGQISSEVPQNLSASRPQDRQFILSSKKLLLSDSGFYLCAWSVGPGGGLADNLYEQYFGPGTRLTVT.

The V call is TRBV27, the J call TRBJ2-1; a weak D match, TRBD2 (5 bases). CDR1 and CDR2 (germline): MNHEY, SMNVEV (reference sequence). This CDR3 spans 15 amino acids. Trimming took 6 bases from V and 6 from J, leaving 18 bases between them. The CDR3 DNA sequence: TGTGCCAGCAGCCCTATTACTAGAACGGGCAATGAGCAGTTCTTC. This gives the protein CASSPITRTGNEQFF.

This clone appeared a few times. J is TRBJ1-5 and V is TRBV7-8, with D possibly matching TRBD1 (5 bases). The CDR3 loop spans 17 amino acids. V was cut by 6 bases and J by 2 bases, with 20 bases left in between. Germline CDR1 SGHVS, CDR2 FQNEAQ. CDR3 coding DNA: TGTGCCAGCAGTCCAAGGGGCCAGGGAAGTGGCAATCAGCCCCAGCATTTT. It encodes CASSPRGQGSGNQPQHF.

This rearrangement joins TRBV4-3 to TRBJ2-1, with 13 positions matching TRBD2. The CDR3 totals 18 residues. Germline CDR1 reads LGHNA; CDR2 reads YSLEER. With 3 bases clipped from V and 8 bases from J, the junction kept 13 bases outside the gene matches. Written as DNA, the CDR3 is TGCGCCAGCAGCCACGGTGAACCACTAGCGGGAGGGGGCCATGAGCAGTTCTTC. Protein: CASSHGEPLAGGGHEQFF.

The rearrangement links TRBV28 to TRBJ1-2; 8 bases line up with TRBD1. Germline assignment: CDR1 MDHEN and CDR2 SYDVKM. This CDR3 comprises 15 residues. V shed 6 bases, J shed 4 bases, and the junction held 10 bases outside the gene matches. CDR3 DNA sequence: TGTGCCAGCAGCCCCAGGGGGCGTACCCCCTATGGCTACACCTTC. Protein: CASSPRGRTPYGYTF.

J is TRBJ1-2 and V is TRBV6-5, with D perhaps matching TRBD1 (5 bases). Trimming took 0 bases from V and 2 from J, leaving 13 bases between them. Germline CDR1 is MNHEY and CDR2 is SVGAGI. The CDR3 sequence is 16 residues long. CDR3: CASSYSNEAGNYGYTF. In DNA, the CDR3 is TGTGCCAGCAGTTACTCGAATGAGGCAGGGAACTATGGCTACACCTTC.

This sequence joins TRBV11-3 and TRBJ1-2; a possible D gene is TRBD1 (5 bases). Trimming took off 0 bases at V and 7 bases at J, with 9 bases between the two ends. CDR3 length: 13 residues. Germline loops: CDR1 SGHNT, CDR2 YENEEA. The CDR3 here is CASSLEGRRGYTF. The DNA of the CDR3 is TGTGCCAGCAGCTTAGAGGGGCGACGTGGCTACACCTTC.

The chain employs TRBV1 and TRBJ2-4; the table's D call, TRBD2, has no DNA check behind it. TRBV1 is a listed pseudogene. The CDR3 loop spans 19 amino acids. This chain's CDR3 is CTSSFAGTRDKGAKNIQYF. The DNA for the CDR3 is TGCACCAGCAGCTTCGCCGGGACTAGGGATAAGGGGGCCAAAAACATTCAGTACTTC.

This rearrangement joins TRBV19 to TRBJ2-7; a possible D gene is TRBD2 (6 bases). V shed 5 bases and J shed 2 bases, with 10 bases lying between them. The CDR3 covers 13 residues. Germline-derived CDR1 and CDR2 are LNHDA and SQIVND (reference sequence). The CDR3 protein is CASSPGRAYEQYF. As DNA, the CDR3 is TGTGCCAGTAGTCCCGGGAGAGCCTACGAGCAGTACTTC.

The V and J genes are TRBV7-6 and TRBJ1-4, with D uncertain. The CDR3 spans 14 residues. The ends were cut back, 7 bases at V and 5 bases at J, with 14 bases in the middle. Germline loops: CDR1 SGHVS, CDR2 FNYEAQ. CDR3 nucleotide sequence: TGTGCCAGCAAATTAAGCCCGAGCAATGAAAAACTGTTTTTT. Encoded protein: CASKLSPSNEKLFF.

The gene calls are TRBV6-5 and TRBJ2-5; D perhaps matches TRBD1 (6 bases). Germline assignment: CDR1 MNHEY and CDR2 SVGAGI. The CDR3 sequence is 15 residues long. Deletions cut 6 bases from V and 3 bases from J, with 17 bases between. CDR3 loop: CASRQPGTREETQYF. CDR3 bases: TGTGCCAGCAGGCAACCCGGGACACGGGAAGAGACCCAGTACTTC.

The chain carries TRBV6-5 and TRBJ2-3, with a possible D match to TRBD1 (6 bases). The CDR3 is 16 amino acids. Germline V gene data show CDR1 as MNHEY and CDR2 as SVGAGI. The V gene lost 4 bases and the J gene lost 0 bases, with 14 bases spanning the gap. CDR3 in DNA: TGTGCCAGCAGTTCATCGGACAGTTCCAGCACAGATACGCAGTATTTT. This gives the protein CASSSSDSSSTDTQYF.

In this sample, this clone turned up once. The chain joins TRBV27 to TRBJ1-2, with a weak D call TRBD1 (5 bases). The germline V gene encodes CDR1 MNHEY and CDR2 SMNVEV (reference sequence). The ends were cut back, 5 bases at V and 2 bases at J, with 12 bases in the middle. CDR3 length: 14 residues. The CDR3 reads CASSPPRQNYGYTF. CDR3 coding DNA: TGTGCCAGCAGTCCCCCGAGACAGAACTATGGCTACACCTTC.

The chain has TRBV27 and TRBJ2-2, with 15 bases matching TRBD2. V dropped 5 bases and J dropped 6; count of bases not matched to a gene: 10. This CDR3 has 18 residues. Germline lookup yields CDR1 MNHEY and CDR2 SMNVEV (reference sequence). The DNA of the CDR3 is TGTGCCAGCAGTCGCGACCCCCGGACTAGCGGGAGGGCCGGGGAGCTGTTTTTT. It codes for CASSRDPRTSGRAGELFF.